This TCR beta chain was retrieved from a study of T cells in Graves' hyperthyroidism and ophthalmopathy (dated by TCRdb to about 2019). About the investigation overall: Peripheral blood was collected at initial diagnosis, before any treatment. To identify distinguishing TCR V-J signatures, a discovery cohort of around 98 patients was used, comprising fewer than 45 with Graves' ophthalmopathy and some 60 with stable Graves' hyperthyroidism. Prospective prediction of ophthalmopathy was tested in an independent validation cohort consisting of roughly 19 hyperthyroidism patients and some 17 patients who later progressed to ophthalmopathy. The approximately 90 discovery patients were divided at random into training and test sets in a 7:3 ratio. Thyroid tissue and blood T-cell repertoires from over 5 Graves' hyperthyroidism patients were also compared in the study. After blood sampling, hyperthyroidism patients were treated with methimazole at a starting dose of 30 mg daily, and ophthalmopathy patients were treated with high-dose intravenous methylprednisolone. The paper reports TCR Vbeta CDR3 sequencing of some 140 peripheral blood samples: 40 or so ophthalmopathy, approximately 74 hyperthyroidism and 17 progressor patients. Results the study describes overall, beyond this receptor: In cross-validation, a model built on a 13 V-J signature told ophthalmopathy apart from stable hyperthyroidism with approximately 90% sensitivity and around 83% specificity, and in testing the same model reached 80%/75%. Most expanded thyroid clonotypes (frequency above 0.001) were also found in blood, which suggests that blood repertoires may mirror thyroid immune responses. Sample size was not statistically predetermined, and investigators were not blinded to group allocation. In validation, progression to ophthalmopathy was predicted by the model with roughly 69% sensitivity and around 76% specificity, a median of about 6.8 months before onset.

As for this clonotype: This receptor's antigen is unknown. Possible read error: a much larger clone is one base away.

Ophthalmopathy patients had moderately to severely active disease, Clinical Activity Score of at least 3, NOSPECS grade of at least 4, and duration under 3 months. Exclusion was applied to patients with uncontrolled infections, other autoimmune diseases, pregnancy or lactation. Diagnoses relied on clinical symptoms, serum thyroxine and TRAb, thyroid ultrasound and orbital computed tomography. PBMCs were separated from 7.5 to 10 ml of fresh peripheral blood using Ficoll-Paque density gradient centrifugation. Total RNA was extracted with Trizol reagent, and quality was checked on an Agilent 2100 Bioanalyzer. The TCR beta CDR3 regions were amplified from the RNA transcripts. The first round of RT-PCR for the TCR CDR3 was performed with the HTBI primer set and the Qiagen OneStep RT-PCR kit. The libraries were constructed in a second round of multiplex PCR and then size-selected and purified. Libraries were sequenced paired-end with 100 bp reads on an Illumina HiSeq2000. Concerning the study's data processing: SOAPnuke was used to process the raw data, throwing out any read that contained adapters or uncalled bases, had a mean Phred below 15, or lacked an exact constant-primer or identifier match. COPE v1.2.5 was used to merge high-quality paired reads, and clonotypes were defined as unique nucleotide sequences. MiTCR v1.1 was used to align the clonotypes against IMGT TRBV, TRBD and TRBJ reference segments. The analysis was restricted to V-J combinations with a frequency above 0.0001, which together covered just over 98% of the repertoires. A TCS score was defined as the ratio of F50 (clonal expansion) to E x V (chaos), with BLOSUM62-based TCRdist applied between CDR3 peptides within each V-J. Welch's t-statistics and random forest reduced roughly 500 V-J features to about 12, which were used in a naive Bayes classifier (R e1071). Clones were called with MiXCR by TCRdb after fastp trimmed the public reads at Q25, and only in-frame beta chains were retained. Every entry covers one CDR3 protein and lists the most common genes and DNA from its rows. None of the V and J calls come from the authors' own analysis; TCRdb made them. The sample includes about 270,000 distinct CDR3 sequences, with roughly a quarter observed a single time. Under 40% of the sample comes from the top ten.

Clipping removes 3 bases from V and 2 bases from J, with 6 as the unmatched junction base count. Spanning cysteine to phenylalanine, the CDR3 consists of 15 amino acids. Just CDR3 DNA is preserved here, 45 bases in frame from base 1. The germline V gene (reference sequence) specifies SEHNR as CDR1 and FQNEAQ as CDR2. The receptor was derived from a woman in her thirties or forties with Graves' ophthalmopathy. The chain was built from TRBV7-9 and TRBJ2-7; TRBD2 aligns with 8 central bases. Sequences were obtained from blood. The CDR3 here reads CASSFPSGYPYEQYF. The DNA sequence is TGTGCCAGCAGCTTCCCTAGCGGGTATCCCTACGAGCAGTACTTC. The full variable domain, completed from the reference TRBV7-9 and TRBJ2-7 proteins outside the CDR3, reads DTGVSQNPRHKITKRGQNVTFRCDPISEHNRLYWYRQTLGQGPEFLTYFQNEAQLEKSRLLSDRFSAERPKGSFSTLEIQRTEQGDSAMYLCASSFPSGYPYEQYFGPGTRLTVT.